Given below is one T cell receptor beta chain in context. Its matching antigen is unknown. Repertoires were generated with immunoSEQ multiplex PCR, while TCRdb's copy carries only in-frame clones and drops some. The repertoire holds 25,000 to 30,000 clones, with 80% to 85% as singletons. This sample is drawn from a study of T cells in localized non-small cell lung cancer. General study points: Blood T cell density predicted longer survival; adjacent-lung clonality, shorter. Multi-region tumor sequencing was not done, so intratumor heterogeneity could not be excluded. Adjacent lung exhibited a median of 57 among the 100 most abundant tumor clones.

There are 14 residues in the CDR3. Germline V gene sequence: CDR1 SGHRS, CDR2 YFSETQ. V lost 6 bases to trimming and J lost 1 base, with 13 bases between them. The material was peripheral blood mononuclear cells, obtained before any cancer treatment. This TCR came from a man between 40 and 70 years old with stage III lung adenocarcinoma. V and J are TRBV5-1 and TRBJ1-1; possibly TRBD1 for D (6 bases). In DNA, the CDR3 is TGCGCCAGCAACGCGAGGGGGGAGAACACTGAAGCTTTCTTT. It codes for CASNARGENTEAFF.